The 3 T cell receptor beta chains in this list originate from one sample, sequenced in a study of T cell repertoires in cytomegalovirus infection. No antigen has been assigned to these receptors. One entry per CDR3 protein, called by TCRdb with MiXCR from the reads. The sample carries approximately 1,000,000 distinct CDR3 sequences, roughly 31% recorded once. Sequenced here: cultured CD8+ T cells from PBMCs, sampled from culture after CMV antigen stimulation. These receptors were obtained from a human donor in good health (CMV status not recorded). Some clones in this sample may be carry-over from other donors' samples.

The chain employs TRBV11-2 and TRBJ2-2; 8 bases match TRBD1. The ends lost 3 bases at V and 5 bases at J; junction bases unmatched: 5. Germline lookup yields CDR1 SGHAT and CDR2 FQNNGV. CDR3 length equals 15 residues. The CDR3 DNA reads TGTGCCAGCAGCTTCAGACGACAGGGGACCGGGGAGCTGTTTTTT. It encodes CASSFRRQGTGELFF. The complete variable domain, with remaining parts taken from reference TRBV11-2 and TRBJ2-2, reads EAGVAQSPRYKIIEKRQSVAFWCNPISGHATLYWYQQILGQGPKLLIQFQNNGVVDDSQLPKDRFSAERLKGVDSTLKIQPAKLEDSAVYLCASSFRRQGTGELFFGEGSRLTVL.

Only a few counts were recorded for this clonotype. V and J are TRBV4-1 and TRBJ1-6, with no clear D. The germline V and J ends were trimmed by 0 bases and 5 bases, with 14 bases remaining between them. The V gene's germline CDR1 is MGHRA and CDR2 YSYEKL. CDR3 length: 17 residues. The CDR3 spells CASSQDLRRGNNSPLHF. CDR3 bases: TGCGCCAGCAGCCAAGATCTTCGCCGCGGAAATAATTCACCCCTCCACTTT.

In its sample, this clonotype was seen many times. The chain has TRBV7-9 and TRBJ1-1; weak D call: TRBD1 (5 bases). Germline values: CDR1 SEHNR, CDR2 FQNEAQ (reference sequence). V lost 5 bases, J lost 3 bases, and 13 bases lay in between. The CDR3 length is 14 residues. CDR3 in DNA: TGTGCCAGCAGCCCGGGACTCCCGGACACTGAAGCTTTCTTT. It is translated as CASSPGLPDTEAFF.